What follows are 31 T cell receptor beta chains derived from one specimen sequenced in a study of neurological immune-mediated disorders. TCRdb analysed the 5' RACE reads with MiXCR anew, one entry per CDR3 protein. The sample has some 50,000 distinct CDR3 sequences, around a sixth seen once; the top ten hold 3.5% to 4.5%. Sequencing used PBMCs. The receptors were gathered from a man aged 60-69 years in good health.

There are many counts of this clonotype. V is TRBV28 and J is TRBJ2-7; D is perhaps TRBD1 (5 bases). The CDR3 has 15 residues. The germline V gene encodes CDR1 MDHEN and CDR2 SYDVKM. Trimming cost V 6 bases and J 2 bases, with 17 bases left between them. CDR3 nucleotide sequence: TGTGCCAGCAGACCAGCCGCCAGGGTCCCCTACGAGCAGTACTTC. Its protein product is CASRPAARVPYEQYF.

This clonotype turned up a few times. V usage is TRBV28 and J usage is TRBJ2-6, with D perhaps matching TRBD2 (7 bases). The V gene's germline CDR1 is MDHEN and CDR2 SYDVKM. V lost 7 bases and J 4 bases, leaving 14 bases between the germline ends. The CDR3 covers 15 residues. CDR3 coding DNA: TGTGCCAGCAACCCGGGGGGCGCCGGGGCCAACGTCCTGACTTTC. Translated: CASNPGGAGANVLTF.

This clonotype was counted many times. The chain is built from TRBV3-1 and TRBJ2-1; D is perhaps TRBD1 (6 bases). This CDR3 region has 12 residues. Trimming took 2 bases from V and 9 from J, leaving 8 bases between them. Germline lookup yields CDR1 LGHDT and CDR2 YNNKEL (reference sequence). The CDR3 loop reads CASSQSDSEQFF. The CDR3 region has the DNA TGTGCCAGCAGCCAATCGGACAGTGAGCAGTTCTTC.

This clonotype was seen a single time. CDR3 DNA sequence: TGCGCCAGCAGCCAAGAGGGCGTAGGGACCTGGGAGCTGTTTTTT. Translating it yields CASSQEGVGTWELFF. This rearrangement joins TRBV4-1 to TRBJ2-2; either TRBD1 or TRBD2 may fit D (5 bases each). Germline CDR1 reads MGHRA; CDR2 reads YSYEKL. This CDR3 has 15 amino acids. With 0 bases removed from V and 9 bases from J, the gap between germline ends came to 14 bases.

The sample holds many counts of this clonotype. The chain is built from TRBV29-1 and TRBJ2-5; either TRBD1 or TRBD2 may fit D (5 bases each). The V and J ends lost 7 bases and 4 bases respectively, with 16 bases between them. The CDR3 is 13 amino acids. From germline, CDR1 is SQVTM and CDR2 ANQGSEA. CDR3 DNA: TGCAGCGCCCGGGGCCTCGGCCGAGAGACCCAGTACTTC. It codes for CSARGLGRETQYF. The full variable domain, with the rest looked up from reference TRBV29-1 and TRBJ2-5, is SAVISQKPSRDICQRGTSLTIQCQVDSQVTMMFWYRQQPGQSLTLIATANQGSEATYESGFVIDKFPISRPNLTFSTLTVSNMSPEDSSIYLCSARGLGRETQYFGPGTRLLVL.

This clonotype was seen ten or more times. This chain uses TRBV5-1 with TRBJ2-3; perhaps TRBD1 as D (5 bases). CDR3 length equals 14 residues. From germline, CDR1 is SGHRS and CDR2 YFSETQ. Trimming shortened V by 0 bases and J by 5 bases, and 10 bases separated the two germline ends. CDR3 in amino acids: CASSLALGEDTQYF. CDR3 in DNA: TGCGCCAGCAGCTTGGCTTTAGGGGAAGATACGCAGTATTTT.

This chain links TRBV12-3 or TRBV12-4 with TRBJ2-1, with 9 bases matching TRBD2. Trimming cost V 2 bases and J 2 bases; bases outside gene matches: 7. The CDR3 consists of 17 residues. The CDR3 DNA sequence: TGTGCCAGCAGTTTATCTCTGGCTAGCGGGACCTACAATGAGCAGTTCTTC. It yields the protein CASSLSLASGTYNEQFF.

The table lists this clonotype with many counts. The chain combines TRBV20-1 with TRBJ2-7; TRBD1 matches 7 bases. The CDR3 length is 16 residues. Trimming cost V 1 base and J 0 bases; bases outside gene matches: 9. Germline lookup yields CDR1 DFQATT and CDR2 SNEGSKA (reference sequence). The CDR3 spells CSARGPNYRGSYEQYF. CDR3 DNA: TGCAGTGCTAGAGGTCCTAATTACAGGGGCTCCTACGAGCAGTACTTC.

This clonotype was detected many times. The chain employs TRBV20-1 and TRBJ2-1; D is perhaps TRBD2 (6 bases). Trimming shortened V by 4 bases and J by 1 base, and 14 bases separated the two germline ends. CDR1 is DFQATT and CDR2 is SNEGSKA in the germline V gene (reference sequence). The CDR3 length is 15 residues. This chain's CDR3 is CSAKDGSDSYNEQFF. In DNA form, the CDR3 reads TGCAGTGCTAAGGACGGGAGCGATTCCTACAATGAGCAGTTCTTC.

This clonotype was counted only a few times. The chain has TRBV5-1 and TRBJ2-7; D not resolved. Germline lookup yields CDR1 SGHRS and CDR2 YFSETQ. The CDR3 consists of 17 residues. V dropped 0 bases and J dropped 6 bases, with 22 bases sitting between them. The CDR3 reads CASSLAPQTSYPSEQYF. The CDR3 DNA reads TGCGCCAGCAGCTTGGCCCCTCAGACCTCTTACCCCTCCGAGCAGTACTTC.

The sample holds many counts of this clonotype. V usage is TRBV27 and J usage is TRBJ2-1; TRBD2 aligns across 9 bases. The CDR3 is 17 amino acids. Trimming took 2 bases from V and 0 from J; bases not matched to a gene: 5. The germline V gene has CDR1 MNHEY and CDR2 SMNVEV (reference sequence). CDR3 residues: CASSLNLAGSSYNEQFF. CDR3 DNA: TGTGCCAGCAGTTTAAACCTAGCGGGAAGCTCCTACAATGAGCAGTTCTTC.

This clonotype showed up many times. V is TRBV18 and J is TRBJ2-1, with D maybe TRBD2 (5 bases). The CDR3 is 16 residues long. V lost 0 bases and J 2 bases, leaving 11 bases between the germline ends. Germline V CDR1 and CDR2: KGHSH, LQKENI. CDR3 sequence: CASSPPLASTYNEQFF. CDR3 DNA: TGTGCCAGCTCACCACCGCTAGCTTCTACCTACAATGAGCAGTTCTTC.

The gene calls are TRBV29-1 and TRBJ1-1, with D unresolved. This CDR3 is 13 amino acids long. The V gene lost 0 bases and the J gene lost 4 bases, with 9 bases spanning the gap. Germline V gives CDR1 SQVTM, CDR2 ANQGSEA. The DNA for the CDR3 is TGCAGCGTTGAAGAACACAGCGGCACTGAAGCTTTCTTT. This gives the protein CSVEEHSGTEAFF.

About this clonotype itself: A junction end diverges from the germline sequence, so it may reflect a read error. The chain is built from TRBV15 and TRBJ2-1; D is undetermined. Germline assignment: CDR1 LNHNV and CDR2 YYDKDF (reference sequence). The CDR3 covers 11 residues. The CDR3 DNA is TGTGCCACCAGCAACCCCGTGGAGCAGTTCTTT. This gives the protein CATSNPVEQFF.

This clonotype was seen ten or more times. The chain recombines TRBV18 with TRBJ2-3, with D possibly TRBD2 on 5 matching bases. V lost 1 base and J 8 bases, leaving 16 bases between the germline ends. The germline gives CDR1 KGHSH, CDR2 LQKENI. There are 15 residues in the CDR3. The CDR3, as DNA: TGTGCCAGCTCACCACAGAAGACCCCCGCGGGTACGCAGTATTTT. Its protein is CASSPQKTPAGTQYF.

This clonotype has a count of ten or more. The chain carries TRBV12-3 or TRBV12-4 and TRBJ1-5, with D possibly matching TRBD1 (5 bases). The CDR3 length is 12 residues. Trimming took 7 bases from V and 7 from J, leaving 11 bases between them. CDR3 sequence reads: CASKWGGQPQHF. CDR3 bases: TGTGCCAGCAAGTGGGGCGGGCAGCCCCAGCATTTT.

Ten or more counts support this clonotype. The J gene is TRBJ1-1, the V gene TRBV12-3 or TRBV12-4; D is unclear. This CDR3 contains 13 residues. Trimming cost V 3 bases and J 11 bases, with 16 bases left between them. CDR3 protein: CASSFGMGMGAFF. CDR3 DNA: TGTGCCAGCAGTTTCGGAATGGGGATGGGGGCTTTCTTT.

The chain combines TRBV3-1 with TRBJ2-1; TRBD2 matches 7 bases. Germline trimming cut 4 bases from V and 4 bases from J; bases unmatched to any gene: 13. CDR3 size: 17 residues. From germline, CDR1 is LGHDT and CDR2 YNNKEL (reference sequence). The DNA for the CDR3 is TGTGCCAGCAGCCGCCACCTTGCGGGAGCGGGGTACAATGAGCAGTTCTTC. Translation gives CASSRHLAGAGYNEQFF.

This clonotype was picked up many times. The genes are TRBV20-1 and TRBJ2-2; 9 nucleotides agree with TRBD2. V lost 3 bases, J lost 6 bases, and 5 bases stayed unmatched. Germline CDR1 DFQATT, CDR2 SNEGSKA (reference sequence). There are 14 residues in the CDR3. CDR3 residues: CSASVVAGAGELFF. CDR3 in DNA: TGCAGTGCTAGTGTGGTAGCGGGAGCCGGGGAGCTGTTTTTT.

This clonotype was recorded at least ten times. This chain joins TRBV4-2 and TRBJ2-1; no clear D. Trimming removed 1 base from V and 7 bases from J, with 14 bases in between. Germline V gives CDR1 LGHNA, CDR2 YNFKEQ. The CDR3 totals 15 residues. The CDR3 here is CASSQGFGRRNEQFF. CDR3 nucleotide sequence: TGTGCCAGCAGCCAAGGGTTCGGGCGGAGAAATGAGCAGTTCTTC.

This clonotype was picked up many times. The J gene is TRBJ2-7, the V gene TRBV20-1; 9 nucleotides align to TRBD2. Germline lookup yields CDR1 DFQATT and CDR2 SNEGSKA (reference sequence). V was clipped by 5 bases and J by 3 bases; unmatched bases: 8. The CDR3 consists of 14 residues. The CDR3 DNA is TGCAGTGCTCCCATTTTTAGCGGGAGCTACGAGCAGTACTTC. The encoded protein is CSAPIFSGSYEQYF.

The sample holds many counts of this clonotype. This chain connects TRBV14 to TRBJ2-2; 8 bases fit TRBD1. The CDR3 sequence is 15 residues long. Germline V gives CDR1 SGHDN, CDR2 FVKESK. V was pared by 4 bases and J by 1 base, with 2 bases of the junction left unmatched. The CDR3 region has the DNA TGTGCCAGCAGCCGGACAGGGAAGAACACCGGGGAGCTGTTTTTT. As protein: CASSRTGKNTGELFF.

This clonotype has ten or more counts. V usage is TRBV27 and J usage is TRBJ2-5, with 9 bases fitting TRBD1. This CDR3 region has 14 residues. Trimming took 5 bases from V and 5 from J; bases not matched to a gene: 6. CDR1 is MNHEY and CDR2 is SMNVEV in the germline V gene (reference sequence). The CDR3 region is CASSVNRGRETQYF. In DNA form, the CDR3 reads TGTGCCAGCAGTGTAAACAGGGGGCGGGAGACCCAGTACTTC.

This clonotype showed up many times. The chain's CDR3 is CASTGLGSGANVLTF. The DNA for the CDR3 is TGTGCCAGTACAGGGTTAGGCTCTGGGGCCAACGTCCTGACTTTC. The rearrangement uses TRBV28 and TRBJ2-6; the D gene is possibly TRBD1 (6 bases). Germline CDR1 MDHEN, CDR2 SYDVKM. This CDR3 has 15 residues. V shed 9 bases and J shed 0 bases, with 12 bases lying between them.

CDR3 sequence: CASSSRRLAGPPKTDTQYF. The CDR3 DNA sequence: TGTGCCAGCAGTTCTCGTCGACTAGCGGGTCCCCCAAAAACAGATACGCAGTATTTT. The genes are TRBV6-2 or TRBV6-3 and TRBJ2-3; 10 bases align to TRBD2. The CDR3 runs 19 residues. Per the germline V gene, CDR1 is MNHEY and CDR2 is SVGEGT. The ends lost 4 bases at V and 3 bases at J; junction bases unmatched: 16.

This clonotype was counted many times. The rearrangement joins TRBV15 to TRBJ2-3, with 11 bases identical to TRBD2. Unmatched junction bases numbered 5, after V lost 7 bases and J lost 5 bases. Germline V lookup: CDR1 LNHNV, CDR2 YYDKDF (reference sequence). The CDR3 has 14 residues. CDR3 protein: CATKLAGGKDTQYF. CDR3 sequence (DNA): TGTGCCACCAAGCTAGCGGGAGGAAAAGATACGCAGTATTTT.

This clonotype was detected ten times or more. The chain joins TRBV12-3 or TRBV12-4 to TRBJ1-1; 12 bases map to TRBD1. The V and J ends lost 6 bases and 0 bases, in that order; junction bases with no gene match: 8. This CDR3 is built from 17 residues. The CDR3 is CASRPGGTGGLNTEAFF. CDR3 DNA sequence: TGTGCCAGCAGGCCCGGTGGGACAGGGGGCTTGAACACTGAAGCTTTCTTT.

This clonotype was counted only a few times. The rearrangement links TRBV5-4 to TRBJ2-3; 8 bases are a match to TRBD2. The CDR3 runs 15 residues. Germline V gene data show CDR1 as SGHNT and CDR2 as YYREEE (reference sequence). V shed 0 bases and J 6 bases; nucleotides not matched to a gene: 6. The CDR3 sequence: CASSLDGRGSDTQYF. The CDR3, as DNA: TGTGCCAGCAGCTTGGACGGGAGGGGCAGCGATACGCAGTATTTT.

This clonotype was counted at least ten times. The rearrangement uses TRBV12-3 or TRBV12-4 and TRBJ1-5; D not certain. CDR3 length: 14 residues. Trimming shortened V by 4 bases and J by 0 bases, and 7 bases separated the two germline ends. The DNA for the CDR3 is TGTGCCAGCAGTTATTTGAATAGCAATCAGCCCCAGCATTTT. Its translation: CASSYLNSNQPQHF.

The genes are TRBV7-3 and TRBJ2-6; 8 bases are a match to TRBD2. The germline gives CDR1 SGHTA, CDR2 FQGTGA. V shed 1 base and J 4 bases; nucleotides not matched to a gene: 12. This CDR3 is built from 19 residues. This CDR3 is CASSLSAPGGATGANVLTF. In nucleotides, the CDR3 is TGTGCCAGCAGCTTAAGCGCCCCGGGGGGGGCTACCGGGGCCAACGTCCTGACTTTC.

This clonotype came up many times. The chain is built from TRBV20-1 and TRBJ2-1, with D perhaps matching TRBD2 (6 bases). The V and J ends lost 7 bases and 8 bases respectively, with 15 bases between them. CDR1 DFQATT and CDR2 SNEGSKA come from the germline V gene (reference sequence). CDR3 length equals 12 residues. For the CDR3, the DNA is TGCAGTGGAGGGCGGGATGTGCATGAGCAGTTCTTC. It specifies CSGGRDVHEQFF.